The 8 T cell receptor beta chains below were found in one sample sequenced in a study of T cell repertoires in ileal Crohn's disease. The table came from immunoSEQ multiplex PCR; TCRdb's copy has only in-frame clones and leaves some out. The sample has about 13,000 clones; 70% to 85% are singletons. Sequenced material: ileal tissue. The source is an adult with Crohn's disease.

The gene calls are TRBV30 and TRBJ2-3; 7 bases line up with TRBD2. Trimming removed 0 bases from V and 6 bases from J; junction bases left unmatched: 0. Germline V gene data show CDR1 as GTSNPN and CDR2 as SVGIG (reference sequence). The CDR3 is made up of 12 amino acids. Here the CDR3 DNA reads TGTGCCTGGAGTGTGGGAGGGGATACGCAGTATTTT. Protein sequence: CAWSVGGDTQYF.

The rearrangement links TRBV28 to TRBJ2-3; TRBD2 matches 7 bases. In germline, CDR1 is MDHEN, CDR2 SYDVKM. V was pared by 3 bases and J by 3 bases, with 9 bases of the junction left unmatched. The CDR3 contains 16 residues. CDR3 nucleotides: TGTGCCAGCAGTTTGGGAGCGGGGAAGGGGACAGATACGCAGTATTTT. This sequence encodes CASSLGAGKGTDTQYF.

V usage is TRBV9 and J usage is TRBJ2-3; 10 bases map to TRBD2. Germline-derived CDR1 and CDR2 are SGDLS and YYNGEE. V shed 4 bases, J shed 4 bases, and the junction held 9 bases outside the gene matches. This CDR3 is 16 amino acids long. The CDR3 region has the DNA TGTGCCAGCAGCTCACACGGGACTAGCGCCTCAGATACGCAGTATTTT. It is translated as CASSSHGTSASDTQYF.

The V call is TRBV6-6, the J call TRBJ2-7; D remains ambiguous. The V gene lost 2 bases and the J gene lost 0 bases, with 8 bases spanning the gap. Germline lookup yields CDR1 MNHNY and CDR2 SVGAGI (reference sequence). The CDR3 runs to 14 residues. CDR3 DNA sequence: TGTGCCAGCAGTTACAGCTCAAACTCCTACGAGCAGTACTTC. This gives the protein CASSYSSNSYEQYF.

This chain links TRBV9 with TRBJ2-5; unclear D gene. The V and J ends lost 0 bases and 2 bases respectively, with 8 bases between them. This CDR3 has 14 amino acids. The V gene's germline CDR1 is SGDLS and CDR2 YYNGEE. In nucleotides, the CDR3 is TGTGCCAGCAGCGTAGAATCTGTTCAAGAGACCCAGTACTTC. Protein product: CASSVESVQETQYF.

This sequence joins TRBV9 and TRBJ2-7; 9 bases are shared with TRBD1. J gave up 4 bases and V 0 bases, and 2 bases lay outside the gene matches. The CDR3 is made up of 14 amino acids. Germline V lookup: CDR1 SGDLS, CDR2 YYNGEE. The CDR3, as DNA: TGTGCCAGCAGCGTAGGACAGGGGGGATACGAGCAGTACTTC. It specifies CASSVGQGGYEQYF.

CDR3 residues: CASSLGGGGVLNTEAFF. DNA of the CDR3: TGCGCCAGCAGCTTGGGAGGCGGGGGTGTTTTGAACACTGAAGCTTTCTTT. The chain has TRBV5-1 and TRBJ1-1; D is perhaps TRBD1 (5 bases). V lost 0 bases to trimming and J lost 0 bases, with 15 bases between them. Germline-derived CDR1 and CDR2 are SGHRS and YFSETQ. The CDR3 is made up of 17 amino acids.

This sequence joins TRBV6-5 and TRBJ2-7, with 8 bases lining up with TRBD1. Losses at the gene ends were 6 bases for V and 2 bases for J; bases not matched to a gene: 6. Germline loops: CDR1 MNHEY, CDR2 SVGAGI. The CDR3 consists of 14 residues. As DNA, the CDR3 is TGTGCCAGCAGCCAGGGGGCCGGAACCTACGAGCAGTACTTC. The encoded protein is CASSQGAGTYEQYF.